This TCR beta chain was profiled in a study of cytomegalovirus exposure and HLA in healthy donors. Overall study results and limits: Later analysis identified several of the most significant clusters that appeared linked to common viral pathogens. It was around 160 TCR beta chains that were listed as cytomegalovirus-associated. In most subjects, TCR beta sequences reportedly gave accurate predictions of HLA-A and HLA-B alleles. It was confirmed in vitro that a few of the CMV-associated chains were specific for CMV antigens.

Looked up from germline, CDR1 is LGHNA and CDR2 is YSLEER. Trimming left V 4 bases short and J 5 bases short, with 16 bases between. There are 15 residues in the CDR3. The PCR contained 60 Vbeta and 13 Jbeta primers. Clones were read by immunoSEQ multiplex PCR, and TCRdb kept only the in-frame ones, dropping some. This table holds 120,000 or so clones, roughly 69% found once. About this clone: Its matching antigen is unknown.

The sequenced material came from PBMCs. The chain is built from TRBV4-3 and TRBJ2-3; D is undetermined. This TCR came from a woman aged 40 to 50 in good health and CMV-seropositive. In nucleotides, the CDR3 is TGCGCCAGCAGCCCAGCGCCCCAGAAAGAAGATACGCAGTATTTT. The encoded protein is CASSPAPQKEDTQYF.